The rows below give T cell receptor beta chains drawn from one sample of a study of blood T cells in healthy people across ages. Each CDR3 protein is one row after TCRdb ran MiXCR on the 5' RACE reads. Of 550,000 to 700,000 distinct CDR3 sequences listed, approximately 25% are singletons. Sequencing used blood. These receptor sequences come from a woman aged 70-85 years in good health. Each CDR3 is given with its conserved first and last residue. Fields, in order: J gene, clone size, D gene, V gene, CDR3 DNA, CDR3 protein. The D gene is left open where the match is weak. Expanded clones get a size class; other rows say once, few or many, or leave the size out.

>TRBJ2-3|-|-|TRBV4-2
TGTGCCAGCAGCCAGGGACATCAAGGAACAGACACGCAGTATTTT
CASSQGHQGTDTQYF
>TRBJ2-1|-|-|TRBV7-2
TGTGCCAGCAGCCCCCTTGCGTCTTCGGGCAATGAGCAGTTCTTC
CASSPLASSGNEQFF
>TRBJ2-3|few|-|TRBV14
TGTGCCAGCAGCCAAGGACAGACATACACAGATACGCAGTATTTT
CASSQGQTYTDTQYF
>TRBJ1-5|many|-|TRBV5-1
TGCGCCAGCAGCTTAGTCGGGGGCAATCAGCCCCAGCATTTT
CASSLVGGNQPQHF
>TRBJ1-4|-|-|TRBV4-2
TGTGCCAGCAGCCAATTACAGGTGAATGAAAAACTGTTTTTT
CASSQLQVNEKLFF
>TRBJ1-2|few|TRBD1|TRBV7-2
TGTGCCAGCAGCCTCCGGACAGGGGAGGATGGCTACACCTTC
CASSLRTGEDGYTF
>TRBJ2-7|-|TRBD1|TRBV5-1
TGCGCCAGCAGCTCGGGGACAGTACTCTACGAGCAGTACTTC
CASSSGTVLYEQYF
>TRBJ2-4|-|-|TRBV27
TGTGCCAGCAGTCCAGCTCTTCTGGCCAAAAACATTCAGTACTTC
CASSPALLAKNIQYF
>TRBJ1-4|once|-|TRBV28
TGTGCCAGCAGTTTATTGAGGGGGGGGAAACTGTTTTTT
CASSLLRGGKLFF
>TRBJ2-5|-|-|TRBV4-3
TGCGCCAGCAGCCCCCGGTTCGGGGGCCCCGGGACCCAGTACTTC
CASSPRFGGPGTQYF
>TRBJ2-1|-|-|TRBV4-1
TGCGCCAGCAGCCAAGGTCCCAGGCCCAACAACAATGAGCAGTTCTTC
CASSQGPRPNNNEQFF
>TRBJ2-5|-|TRBD1|TRBV7-8
TGTGCCAGCAGCTCAAACGACAGGGGGCCTGTCGGGACCCAGTACTTC
CASSSNDRGPVGTQYF
>TRBJ1-1|few|TRBD1|TRBV19
TGTGCCAGTAAAGGGGACAGCGCTTTTGAAGCTTTCTTT
CASKGDSAFEAFF
>TRBJ2-7|few|-|TRBV20-1
TGCAGTGCTAGAGACCCCAAGAGGGGTGGGACCTACGAGCAGTACTTC
CSARDPKRGGTYEQYF
>TRBJ2-5|few|TRBD1|TRBV12-5
TGTGCTAGTGGTTTGGCCTATACAGGGGGCGCAGGAGAGACCCAGTACTTC
CASGLAYTGGAGETQYF
>TRBJ2-7|-|-|TRBV6-2/TRBV6-3
TGTGCCAGCAGCAGACACGAGCAGTGCTTC
CASSRHEQCF
>TRBJ1-2|few|-|TRBV20-1
TGCAGTGCTAGAGATTTCGGCAGAAACTATGGCTACACCTTC
CSARDFGRNYGYTF
>TRBJ1-4|few|-|TRBV7-3
TGTGCCAGCAGCTTAGAGAGGGGCTCGGGTGAAAAACTGTTTTTT
CASSLERGSGEKLFF
>TRBJ1-5|-|-|TRBV6-2/TRBV6-3
TGTGCCAGCAGTTACTACGTTGACAGAAATCAGCCCCAGCATTTT
CASSYYVDRNQPQHF
>TRBJ2-5|-|TRBD2|TRBV4-2
TGTGCCAGCAGCCTTACCATCCTAGCGGGGGGCAAAGAGACCCAGTACTTC
CASSLTILAGGKETQYF
>TRBJ1-2|once|-|TRBV7-2
TGTGCCAGCAGCACCGGTGGAGGGGTAATGACTGGCTACACCTTC
CASSTGGGVMTGYTF
>TRBJ2-5|-|-|TRBV7-2
TGTGCCAGCAGCTTATTGCCGGGAAGAGGGCAAGAGACCCAGTACTTC
CASSLLPGRGQETQYF
>TRBJ2-7|-|TRBD2|TRBV20-1
TGCAGTGCTAGAGATACTCGACTTCTAGCGGGGGGAAAGGACGAGCAGTACTTC
CSARDTRLLAGGKDEQYF